The rows below give T cell receptor beta chains drawn from one sample of a study of shared clonotypes between healthy human individuals. Profiling relied on immunoSEQ multiplex PCR, and the TCRdb table lists in-frame clones only, not all of them. Among about 680,000 clones, roughly nine tenths were seen once, and the ten largest hold about a quarter. Sequencing was carried out using naive CD8+ T cells sorted from blood. The receptor source for this set is a man younger than 45 in good health. Both conserved end residues are part of each CDR3. Each record gives: V gene, J gene, D gene, CDR3 length, clone size, CDR3 protein, CDR3 DNA. D genes are given only for firm matches. Rows give clone size only sometimes, using once, few, many, or a class for an expanded clone.

TRBV15,TRBJ2-3,NA,16,once,CATSSRLGVGTDTQYF,TGTGCCACCAGCAGCCGACTGGGGGTGGGCACAGATACGCAGTATTTT
TRBV7-9,TRBJ2-7,TRBD1,17,NA,CASSLVPGTGMILEQYF,TGTGCCAGCAGCTTAGTACCCGGGACAGGGATGATTTTGGAGCAGTACTTC
TRBV4-1,TRBJ2-1,NA,16,NA,CASSQFTGTLDNEQFF,TGCGCCAGCAGCCAATTCACCGGGACACTAGACAATGAGCAGTTCTTC
TRBV7-9,TRBJ2-7,NA,14,NA,CASSPEGSSYEQYF,TGTGCCAGCAGCCCAGAGGGAAGCTCCTACGAGCAGTACTTC
TRBV30,TRBJ2-7,NA,13,NA,CAWSVLGSYEQYF,TGTGCCTGGAGTGTATTGGGGTCCTACGAGCAGTACTTC
TRBV5-1,TRBJ2-5,TRBD1,16,NA,CASSLKGTGRQETQYF,TGCGCCAGCAGCTTAAAAGGGACAGGGAGGCAAGAGACCCAGTACTTC
TRBV27,TRBJ1-5,NA,14,once,CASSPGSSYQPQHF,TGTGCCAGCAGCCCGGGGTCCTCCTATCAGCCCCAGCATTTT
TRBV4-2,TRBJ1-1,NA,16,NA,CASSQGSGALNTEAFF,TGTGCCAGCAGCCAAGGGTCAGGGGCCCTGAACACTGAAGCTTTCTTT
TRBV9,TRBJ2-3,TRBD2,17,NA,CASSVEISGRNTDTQYF,TGTGCCAGCAGCGTAGAGATTAGCGGGAGAAACACAGATACGCAGTATTTT
TRBV18,TRBJ2-3,NA,16,NA,CASSPPTSTSTDTQYF,TGTGCCAGCTCACCGCCAACTAGCACTAGCACAGATACGCAGTATTTT
TRBV19,TRBJ2-7,NA,14,once,CASSARGPPYEQYF,TGTGCCAGTAGTGCCAGGGGACCTCCTTACGAGCAGTACTTC
TRBV18,TRBJ2-3,NA,14,NA,CASSPGRQADTQYF,TGTGCCAGCTCACCAGGGCGGCAGGCAGATACGCAGTATTTT
TRBV15,TRBJ2-3,NA,14,few,CATSRDGDTDTQYF,TGTGCCACCAGTAGGGACGGAGACACAGATACGCAGTATTTT
TRBV7-9,TRBJ2-1,TRBD2,15,once,CASSLVLAGYNEQFF,TGTGCCAGCAGCTTAGTATTAGCGGGATACAATGAGCAGTTCTTC
TRBV9,TRBJ1-2,NA,12,NA,CASSAEAGGYTF,TGTGCCAGCAGCGCCGAGGCTGGGGGCTACACCTTC
TRBV25-1,TRBJ2-1,TRBD1,15,NA,CASSEYPGGGDEQFF,TGTGCCAGCAGTGAATATCCAGGGGGCGGGGATGAGCAGTTCTTC
TRBV10-3,TRBJ2-7,TRBD2,14,NA,CASLGGTHPYEQYF,TGTGCCAGCCTGGGGGGGACTCATCCCTACGAGCAGTACTTC
TRBV7-2,TRBJ2-5,TRBD1,17,NA,CASSLGMLAGGEETQYF,TGTGCCAGCAGCTTAGGGATGTTGGCAGGGGGCGAGGAGACCCAGTACTTC
TRBV7-9,TRBJ2-2,TRBD2,16,NA,CASSDSAGGPSGELFF,TGTGCCAGCAGCGACTCAGCGGGAGGGCCGTCCGGGGAGCTGTTTTTT
TRBV19,TRBJ2-3,TRBD2,15,NA,CASSPGTSRGDTQYF,TGTGCCAGTAGCCCCGGGACTAGCAGAGGCGATACGCAGTATTTT